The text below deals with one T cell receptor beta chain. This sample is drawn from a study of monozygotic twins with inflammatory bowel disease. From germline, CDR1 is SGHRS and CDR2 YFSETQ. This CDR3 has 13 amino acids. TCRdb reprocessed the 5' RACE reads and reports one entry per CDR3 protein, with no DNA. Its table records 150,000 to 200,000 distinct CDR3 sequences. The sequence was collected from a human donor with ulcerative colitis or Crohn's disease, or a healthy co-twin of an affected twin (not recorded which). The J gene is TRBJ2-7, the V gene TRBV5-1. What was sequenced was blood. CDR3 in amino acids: CASSPDPGYEQYF.